This record looks at one TCR beta chain sequence and its context. Residents of about two dozen US areas, aged roughly 18 to 89 years, made up the participants. In the study's own analysis: How many nucleated cells were present was estimated from reference gene primer amplification. Method: immunoSEQ multiplex PCR; TCRdb's copy keeps in-frame clones and lacks some. The D gene and trimming were derived from the DNA, and the V and J assignments and clone size from that table. This table has a few hundred thousand clones, about 87% appearing once. Trimming took 0 bases from V and 4 from J, leaving 12 bases between them. The CDR3 consists of 15 residues. Germline CDR1 reads LGHDT; CDR2 reads YNNKEL (reference sequence). The record originates from a study of blood T cell repertoires in COVID-19. Across the whole study: PBMCs, B-cell-depleted T cells, or T cells were the source of the cDNA or gDNA that made up the material.

Material: PBMCs or T cells enriched from blood (not recorded which). The genes are TRBV3-1 (or the pseudogene TRBV3-2) and TRBJ2-5; D not certain. The sequence came from a man aged 35-49 years in a cohort exposed to, infected with or recovered from COVID-19 (not recorded which). The CDR3: CASSQDRLSGETQYF. The DNA for the CDR3 is TGTGCCAGCAGCCAAGACAGGCTTTCAGGAGAGACCCAGTACTTC.